Listed here are 17 T cell receptor beta chains from one sample, sequenced in a study of blood T cells in healthy people across ages (dated by TCRdb to 2013 to 2016). Library method: 5' RACE. The sequencing machine was an Illumina HiSeq 2500. A second PCR of about 6 to 11 cycles was performed with a sample-barcoded 5' primer and a J-beta primer mix. TCRdb redid the processing of the public reads, applying fastp at Q25 and MiXCR, and retained in-frame beta chains. Identical CDR3 protein sequences are pooled into one entry, listed with their most common genes and DNA. Across this sample there are around 940,000 distinct CDR3 sequences, with approximately 50% seen only once. Together, the top ten hold about 20% of the sample. The sequenced sample consisted of blood. All receptors come from an older woman in good health.

CDR3 coding DNA: TGCAGTGCTAGAGATGGGGGCAACTACGAGCAGTACTTC. Translating gives CSARDGGNYEQYF. The gene calls are TRBV20-1 and TRBJ2-7, with D possibly matching TRBD1 (6 bases). CDR1 and CDR2 (germline): DFQATT, SNEGSKA (reference sequence). This CDR3 comprises 13 residues. The V gene lost 0 bases and the J gene lost 3 bases, with 9 bases spanning the gap.

The J gene is TRBJ2-7, the V gene TRBV27, with unresolved D. V lost 3 bases, J lost 0 bases, and 12 bases lay in between. There are 15 residues in the CDR3. Germline V gene sequence: CDR1 MNHEY, CDR2 SMNVEV (reference sequence). The CDR3 here is CASSFTREASYEQYF. CDR3 nucleotides: TGTGCCAGCAGTTTTACAAGGGAAGCCTCCTACGAGCAGTACTTC.

This chain connects TRBV9 to TRBJ2-2, with D perhaps given as TRBD1 or TRBD2 (5 bases each). Germline loops: CDR1 SGDLS, CDR2 YYNGEE. The CDR3 consists of 18 residues. The V gene lost 0 bases and the J gene lost 4 bases, with 19 bases spanning the gap. This chain's CDR3 is CASSVAGRHRPGTGELFF. The DNA for the CDR3 is TGTGCCAGCAGCGTAGCGGGACGGCACAGACCTGGCACCGGGGAGCTGTTTTTT.

The chain uses TRBV28 and TRBJ1-2; D not certain. The V gene lost 1 base and the J gene lost 0 bases, with 15 bases spanning the gap. Germline V gene sequence: CDR1 MDHEN, CDR2 SYDVKM. This CDR3 has 17 residues. CDR3 residues: CASSLSVRGAANYGYTF. In DNA, the CDR3 is TGTGCCAGCAGTTTATCTGTTCGGGGAGCGGCTAACTATGGCTACACCTTC.

This clonotype was counted only a few times. This chain connects TRBV5-1 to TRBJ2-3; 8 bases align to TRBD2. Germline lookup yields CDR1 SGHRS and CDR2 YFSETQ. The CDR3 consists of 16 residues. The V and J ends lost 3 bases and 5 bases, in that order; junction bases with no gene match: 11. The CDR3 DNA reads as TGCGCCAGCAGCTCCGACCTGAGCGGGAGAGGAGATACGCAGTATTTT. The encoded protein is CASSSDLSGRGDTQYF. Drawing the rest from reference TRBV5-1 and TRBJ2-3, the complete variable domain is KAGVTQTPRYLIKTRGQQVTLSCSPISGHRSVSWYQQTPGQGLQFLFEYFSETQRNKGNFPGRFSGRQFSNSRSEMNVSTLELGDSALYLCASSSDLSGRGDTQYFGPGTRLTVL.

J is TRBJ2-1 and V is TRBV7-8; the D call may be TRBD1 or TRBD2 (5 bases each). Germline assignment: CDR1 SGHVS and CDR2 FQNEAQ. The CDR3 length is 13 residues. Trimming removed 6 bases at V and 4 bases at J, with 10 bases between. The CDR3 region is CASRLGPYNEQFF. Here the CDR3 DNA reads TGTGCCAGCAGGCTGGGACCTTACAATGAGCAGTTCTTC.

This clonotype was seen a handful of times. This chain uses TRBV18 with TRBJ2-5; the D is unclear. This CDR3 region has 15 residues. From germline, CDR1 is KGHSH and CDR2 LQKENI. Trimming removed 2 bases from V and 1 base from J, with 11 bases in between. The CDR3 sequence: CASSPWASSQETQYF. The CDR3 bases are TGTGCCAGCTCACCATGGGCCAGCTCCCAAGAGACCCAGTACTTC.

This clonotype has just a few counts. This chain connects TRBV10-3 to TRBJ2-1; D is perhaps TRBD1 (5 bases). This CDR3 has 15 amino acids. The germline CDR1 and CDR2 sequences are ENHRY and SYGVKD. V lost 3 bases to trimming and J lost 5 bases, with 14 bases between them. The CDR3 DNA follows: TGTGCCATCAGTGACGGGCGCAAGGGGAACAATGAGCAGTTCTTC. This codes for CAISDGRKGNNEQFF.

The count of this clonotype is one. This chain links TRBV5-1 with TRBJ2-1; maybe TRBD2 (6 bases). The J call may not be correct, given that the DNA end is closer to TRBJ2-7. The V gene's germline CDR1 is SGHRS and CDR2 YFSETQ. CDR3 length: 15 residues. CDR3 in DNA: TGCGCCAGCAGCATGACTAGTGGGGCCTACAATGAGCAGTACTTC. This gives the protein CASSMTSGAYNEQYF.

This clonotype was recorded only once. The chain combines TRBV7-2 with TRBJ1-5; D remains ambiguous. CDR3 length equals 17 residues. The germline V gene encodes CDR1 SGHTA and CDR2 FQGNSA. V was cut by 4 bases and J by 2 bases, with 18 bases left in between. CDR3 residues: CASSWNPVAIGNQPQHF. CDR3 nucleotide sequence: TGTGCCAGCAGCTGGAACCCGGTCGCGATTGGCAATCAGCCCCAGCATTTT.

The chain is built from TRBV29-1 and TRBJ2-5; perhaps TRBD2 as D (5 bases). Trimming removed 2 bases from V and 7 bases from J, with 14 bases in between. The CDR3 is 13 residues long. CDR1 SQVTM and CDR2 ANQGSEA come from the germline V gene. For the CDR3, the DNA is TGCAGCGTTGAAAGTAGCGCGCTGAGGACCCAGTACTTC. Translated, it gives CSVESSALRTQYF.

This clonotype was counted only a few times. The rearrangement joins TRBV28 to TRBJ2-3; D gene uncertain. There are 11 residues in the CDR3. Between the trimmed V and J ends, which lost 8 bases and 2 bases, there was a span of 5 bases. From germline, CDR1 is MDHEN and CDR2 SYDVKM. The CDR3 nucleotides are TGTGCCAGCGCGTACACAGATACGCAGTATTTT. Translation gives CASAYTDTQYF. The full variable domain, in which reference TRBV28 and TRBJ2-3 provide the parts outside the CDR3, is DVKVTQSSRYLVKRTGEKVFLECVQDMDHENMFWYRQDPGLGLRLIYFSYDVKMKEKGDIPEGYSVSREKKERFSLILESASTNQTSMYLCASAYTDTQYFGPGTRLTVL.

This clonotype came up once. This sequence joins TRBV24-1 and TRBJ2-5, with a tentative D call TRBD2 (5 bases). The germline V and J ends were trimmed by 5 bases and 1 base, with 7 bases remaining between them. The CDR3 runs 13 residues. In germline, CDR1 is KGHDR, CDR2 SFDVKD. The DNA for the CDR3 is TGTGCCACCAGTGCGGCGGGCCAAGAGACCCAGTACTTC. Protein: CATSAAGQETQYF.

The table lists this clonotype with a few counts. The chain couples TRBV12-3 or TRBV12-4 to TRBJ2-4, with D uncertain. The V gene lost 3 bases and the J gene lost 15 bases, with 18 bases spanning the gap. The CDR3 contains 13 residues. The CDR3 here is CASSLHLGPLRYF. CDR3 in DNA: TGTGCCAGCAGTTTGCACCTTGGGCCCCTCCGGTACTTC.

This chain links TRBV7-2 with TRBJ2-5; no reliable D call. The germline V gene has CDR1 SGHTA and CDR2 FQGNSA. V shed 5 bases and J shed 5 bases, with 12 bases lying between them. This CDR3 comprises 13 residues. The CDR3: CASSVSPFETQYF. The CDR3 DNA reads TGTGCCAGCAGCGTATCCCCGTTTGAGACCCAGTACTTC.

This clonotype was seen a single time. The CDR3 here is CASSERTGGPPGANVLTF. For the CDR3, the DNA is TGTGCCAGCAGTGAAAGGACAGGGGGCCCCCCTGGGGCCAACGTCCTGACTTTC. The chain is built from TRBV2 and TRBJ2-6, with 11 bases aligning to TRBD1. V shed 2 bases, J shed 2 bases, and the junction held 5 bases outside the gene matches. The length of the CDR3 is 18 residues. Germline CDR1 and CDR2: SNHLY and FYNNEI.

This clonotype was detected many times. V is TRBV2 and J is TRBJ1-5; TRBD1 might be the D (5 bases). Trimming took 1 base from V and 2 from J, leaving 18 bases between them. The CDR3 contains 18 residues. Germline-derived CDR1 and CDR2 are SNHLY and FYNNEI. CDR3 sequence (DNA): TGTGCCAGCAGTGAAGGGGGATCAGGGTTTGGGGGCAATCAGCCCCAGCATTTT. The encoded protein is CASSEGGSGFGGNQPQHF.